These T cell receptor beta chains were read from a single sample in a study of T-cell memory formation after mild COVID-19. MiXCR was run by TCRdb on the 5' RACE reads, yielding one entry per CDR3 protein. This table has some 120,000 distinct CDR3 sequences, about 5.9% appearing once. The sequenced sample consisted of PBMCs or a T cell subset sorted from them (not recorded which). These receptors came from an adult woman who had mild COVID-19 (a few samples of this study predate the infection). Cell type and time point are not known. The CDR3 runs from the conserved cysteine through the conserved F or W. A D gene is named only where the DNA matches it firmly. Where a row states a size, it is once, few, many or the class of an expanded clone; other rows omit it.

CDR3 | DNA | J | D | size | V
CSARRASASINEQFF | TGCAGTGCTCGAAGAGCTAGCGCCTCTATAAATGAGCAGTTCTTC | TRBJ2-1 | NA | few | TRBV20-1
CASSPPMSSYNEQFF | TGTGCCAGCTCACCACCTATGTCTTCCTACAATGAGCAGTTCTTC | TRBJ2-1 | NA | few | TRBV18
CASSPPGRPSYEQYF | TGTGCCAGCTCACCACCGGGGAGGCCCTCCTACGAGCAGTACTTC | TRBJ2-7 | NA | many | TRBV18
CASSRGSGAFRETQYF | TGCGCCAGCAGTCGGGGGTCAGGGGCGTTTCGGGAGACCCAGTACTTC | TRBJ2-5 | NA | medium-sized | TRBV5-1
CASSVELAGLDEQFF | TGTGCCAGCAGCGTAGAACTAGCGGGGTTGGATGAGCAGTTCTTC | TRBJ2-1 | TRBD2 | NA | TRBV9
CASSFRRNQPQHF | TGTGCCAGCAGTTTTCGGAGAAATCAGCCCCAGCATTTT | TRBJ1-5 | NA | NA | TRBV12-3/TRBV12-4
CASSLSGSPYNEQFF | TGTGCCAGCAGCCTTAGCGGGTCCCCCTACAATGAGCAGTTCTTC | TRBJ2-1 | TRBD2 | few | TRBV7-2
CASSPPGQRVVGAEAFF | TGTGCCAGCTCACCACCGGGACAGCGAGTGGTTGGAGCTGAAGCTTTCTTT | TRBJ1-1 | TRBD1 | NA | TRBV18
CSARRQGRYEQYF | TGCAGTGCTAGAAGACAGGGACGGTACGAGCAGTACTTC | TRBJ2-7 | TRBD1 | many | TRBV20-1
CASSLWTSGPGEQYF | TGTGCCAGCAGTCTTTGGACTAGCGGCCCGGGGGAGCAGTACTTC | TRBJ2-7 | TRBD2 | many | TRBV6-2/TRBV6-3
CASSLATGGNTEAFF | TGCGCCAGCAGCTTGGCGACAGGGGGCAACACTGAAGCTTTCTTT | TRBJ1-1 | TRBD1 | many | TRBV5-1
CASSQAPGQGQETQYF | TGTGCCAGCAGCCAAGCCCCGGGACAGGGCCAAGAGACCCAGTACTTC | TRBJ2-5 | TRBD1 | NA | TRBV4-2
CASSFWGRDTQYF | TGCGCCAGCAGCTTCTGGGGGCGGGATACGCAGTATTTT | TRBJ2-3 | NA | NA | TRBV5-1
CASSAPTKNIQYF | TGTGCCAGCAGCGCCCCTACCAAAAACATTCAGTACTTC | TRBJ2-4 | NA | NA | TRBV12-3/TRBV12-4
CASSLWRDSSYNEQFF | TGTGCCAGCAGCCTCTGGAGGGACAGCTCCTACAATGAGCAGTTCTTC | TRBJ2-1 | NA | many | TRBV7-2
CASSPPGAGGANEQFF | TGTGCCAGCAGTCCACCAGGAGCGGGAGGGGCCAATGAGCAGTTCTTC | TRBJ2-1 | TRBD2 | few | TRBV6-5
CASSPGTTRGEQFF | TGCGCCAGCAGTCCCGGGACCACGAGGGGTGAGCAGTTCTTC | TRBJ2-1 | NA | many | TRBV10-2
CSAREQGSGYEQYF | TGCAGTGCTAGAGAACAGGGGTCAGGGTACGAGCAGTACTTC | TRBJ2-7 | TRBD1 | few | TRBV20-1
CASSYKAGATYEQYF | TGTGCCAGCAGTTACAAAGCGGGGGCCACCTACGAGCAGTACTTC | TRBJ2-7 | TRBD2 | NA | TRBV6-6
CSVNSGRGADTQYF | TGCAGCGTTAATAGCGGGAGAGGTGCAGATACGCAGTATTTT | TRBJ2-3 | TRBD2 | many | TRBV29-1
CASSPRQPTEAFF | TGTGCCAGCAGCCCCAGACAGCCCACTGAAGCTTTCTTT | TRBJ1-1 | NA | few | TRBV6-5
CASSQDRQGRETQYF | TGCGCCAGCAGCCAAGATCGCCAGGGTAGAGAGACCCAGTACTTC | TRBJ2-5 | NA | few | TRBV4-3
CASSLVPFDPTSTEAFF | TGTGCCAGCAGCTTAGTTCCTTTCGATCCGACAAGCACTGAAGCTTTCTTT | TRBJ1-1 | NA | few | TRBV7-2
CASSLENYGYTF | TGTGCCAGCAGTCTGGAAAACTATGGCTACACCTTC | TRBJ1-2 | NA | few | TRBV25-1